A single T cell receptor (beta chain) is shown here with its context. Its specificity is not known. The germline gives CDR1 SEHNR, CDR2 FQNEAQ (reference sequence). Between the trimmed V and J ends, which lost 1 base and 6 bases, there was a span of 6 bases. The length of the CDR3 is 12 residues. These data belong to a study of naive and memory T cell subsets. Study observations and caveats: In CD4 and CD8 cells, diversity dropped from naive through EMRA.

Two oligonucleotides, mixed equimolar, formed the beta constant-region primer covering TRBC1 and TRBC2. TCRdb itself ran the UMI-ligation and nested PCR reads through MiXCR, one entry per CDR3 protein. Of some 36,000 distinct CDR3 sequences in the sample, roughly 14% were seen once. This clonotype was sampled from a human donor in good health. The chain is built from TRBV7-9 and TRBJ1-2, with no clear D. The source material was effector memory CD4+ T cells from blood. Subset given: effector memory, CD45RA- CD27-. The CDR3 here is CASSLDVDGYTF. CDR3 sequence (DNA): TGTGCCAGCAGCTTAGACGTGGATGGCTACACCTTC.